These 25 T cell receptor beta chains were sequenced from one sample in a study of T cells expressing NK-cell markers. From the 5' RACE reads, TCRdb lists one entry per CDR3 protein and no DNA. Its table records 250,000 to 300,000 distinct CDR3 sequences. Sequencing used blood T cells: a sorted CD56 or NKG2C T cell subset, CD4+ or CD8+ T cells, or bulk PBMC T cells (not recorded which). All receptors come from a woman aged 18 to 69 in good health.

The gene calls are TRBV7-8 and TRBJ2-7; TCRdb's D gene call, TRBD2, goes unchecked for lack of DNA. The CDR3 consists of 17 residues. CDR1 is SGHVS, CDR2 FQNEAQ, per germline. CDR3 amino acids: CASSFFPSGRPQYEQYF.

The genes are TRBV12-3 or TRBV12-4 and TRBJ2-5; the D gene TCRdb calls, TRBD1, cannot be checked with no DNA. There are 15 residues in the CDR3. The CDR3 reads CASRDYGTTQETQYF.

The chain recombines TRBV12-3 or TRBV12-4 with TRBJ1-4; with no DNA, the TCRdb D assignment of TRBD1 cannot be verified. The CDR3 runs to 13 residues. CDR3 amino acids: CASSPRGDEKLFF.

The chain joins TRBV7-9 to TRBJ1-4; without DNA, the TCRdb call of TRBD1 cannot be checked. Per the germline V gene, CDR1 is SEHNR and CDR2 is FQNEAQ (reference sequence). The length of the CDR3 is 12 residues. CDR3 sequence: CASSRGHEKLFF.

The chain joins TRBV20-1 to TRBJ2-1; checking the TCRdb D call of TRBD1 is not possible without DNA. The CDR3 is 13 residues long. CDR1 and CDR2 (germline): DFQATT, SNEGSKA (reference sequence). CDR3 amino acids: CSASEGVYNEQFF.

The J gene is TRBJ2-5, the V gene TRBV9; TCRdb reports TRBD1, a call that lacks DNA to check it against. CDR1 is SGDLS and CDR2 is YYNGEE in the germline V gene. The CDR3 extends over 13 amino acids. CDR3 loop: CASSVDRSETQYF.

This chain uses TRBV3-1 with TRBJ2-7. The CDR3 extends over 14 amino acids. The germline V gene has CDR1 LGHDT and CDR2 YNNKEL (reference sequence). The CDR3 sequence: CASSQVSGAREQYF.

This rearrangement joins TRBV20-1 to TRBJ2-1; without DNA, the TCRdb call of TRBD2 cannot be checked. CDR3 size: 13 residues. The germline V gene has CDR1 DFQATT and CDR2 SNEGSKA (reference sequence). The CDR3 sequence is CSAPSGRFGEQFF.

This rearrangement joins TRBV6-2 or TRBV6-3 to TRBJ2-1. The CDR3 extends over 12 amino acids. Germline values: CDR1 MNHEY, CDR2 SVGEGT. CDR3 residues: CASSPLRYEQFF.

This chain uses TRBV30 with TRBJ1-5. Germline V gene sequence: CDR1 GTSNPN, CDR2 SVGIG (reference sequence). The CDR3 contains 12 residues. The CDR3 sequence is CAGGSSNQPQHF.

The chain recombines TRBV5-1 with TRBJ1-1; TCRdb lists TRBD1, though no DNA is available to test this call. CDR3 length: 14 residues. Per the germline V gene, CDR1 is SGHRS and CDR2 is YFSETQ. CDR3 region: CASSLAQVPTEAFF.

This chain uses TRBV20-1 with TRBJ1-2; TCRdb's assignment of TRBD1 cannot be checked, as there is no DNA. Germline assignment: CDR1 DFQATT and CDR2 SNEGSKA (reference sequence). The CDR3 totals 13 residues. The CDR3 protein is CSATSDRGYGYTF.

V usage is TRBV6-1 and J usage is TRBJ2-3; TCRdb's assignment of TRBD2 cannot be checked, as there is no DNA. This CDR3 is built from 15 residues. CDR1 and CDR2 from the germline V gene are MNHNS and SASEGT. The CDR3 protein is CASRAAGGPGDTQYF.

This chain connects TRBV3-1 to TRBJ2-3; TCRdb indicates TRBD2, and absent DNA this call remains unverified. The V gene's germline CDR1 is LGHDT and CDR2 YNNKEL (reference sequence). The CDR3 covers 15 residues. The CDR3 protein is CASSQSGGITDTQYF.

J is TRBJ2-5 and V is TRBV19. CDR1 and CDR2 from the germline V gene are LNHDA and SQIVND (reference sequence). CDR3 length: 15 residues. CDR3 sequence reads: CASSMRRVGLETQYF.

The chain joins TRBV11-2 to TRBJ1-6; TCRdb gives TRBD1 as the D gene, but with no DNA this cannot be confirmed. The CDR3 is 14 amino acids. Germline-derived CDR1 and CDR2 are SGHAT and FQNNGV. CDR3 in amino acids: CASSPQGTNSPLHF.

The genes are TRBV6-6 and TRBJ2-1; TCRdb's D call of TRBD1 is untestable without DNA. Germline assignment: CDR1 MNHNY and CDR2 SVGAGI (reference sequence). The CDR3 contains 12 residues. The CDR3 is CASSYTRGEQFF.

The CDR3 spells CASSEVNEQFF. The J gene is TRBJ2-1, the V gene TRBV9. The CDR3 runs to 11 residues. The germline V gene encodes CDR1 SGDLS and CDR2 YYNGEE.

The CDR3 region is CASPPGGQTIYGYTF. The V call is TRBV7-2, the J call TRBJ1-2; TCRdb picks TRBD1, but there is no DNA to check that call. CDR1 and CDR2 (germline): SGHTA, FQGNSA. The CDR3 runs to 15 residues. The full variable domain, its missing parts supplied by reference TRBV7-2 and TRBJ1-2, is GAGVSQSPSNKVTEKGKDVELRCDPISGHTALYWYRQSLGQGLEFLIYFQGNSAPDKSGLPSDRFSAERTGGSVSTLTIQRTQQEDSAVYLCASPPGGQTIYGYTFGSGTRLTVV.

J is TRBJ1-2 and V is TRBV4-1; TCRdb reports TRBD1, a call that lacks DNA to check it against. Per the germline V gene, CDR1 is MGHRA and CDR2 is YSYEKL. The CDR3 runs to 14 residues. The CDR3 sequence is CASSQGSTGPGYTF.

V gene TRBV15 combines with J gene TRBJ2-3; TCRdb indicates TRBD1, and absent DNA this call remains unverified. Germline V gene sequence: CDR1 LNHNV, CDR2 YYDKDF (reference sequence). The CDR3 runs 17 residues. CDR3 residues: CATSSFRDNRNTDTQYF.

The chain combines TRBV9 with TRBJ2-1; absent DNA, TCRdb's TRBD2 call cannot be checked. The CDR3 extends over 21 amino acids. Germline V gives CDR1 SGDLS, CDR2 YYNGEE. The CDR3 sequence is CASSGKIPGLAGGPSYNEQFF.

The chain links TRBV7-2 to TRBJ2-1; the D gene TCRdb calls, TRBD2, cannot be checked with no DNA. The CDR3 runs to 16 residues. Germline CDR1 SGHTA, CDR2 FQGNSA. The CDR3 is CASSRGLAGGLVEQFF.

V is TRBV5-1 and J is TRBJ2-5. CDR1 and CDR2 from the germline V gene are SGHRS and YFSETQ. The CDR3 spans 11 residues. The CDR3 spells CASSIQETQYF.

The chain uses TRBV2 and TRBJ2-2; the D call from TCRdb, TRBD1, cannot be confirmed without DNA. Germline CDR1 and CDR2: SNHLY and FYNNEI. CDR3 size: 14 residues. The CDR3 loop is CASRAGTETGELFF.